The clone carrying this T cell receptor beta chain was seen more than once but under ten times. Its matching antigen is unknown. The entry originates in a study of identical twins. Study observations and caveats: Excess twin sharing in beta out-of-frame sequences was weaker.

A universal primer site was created by template switching, with the cDNA bearing unique molecular identifiers. TCRdb reprocessed the 5' RACE reads via MiXCR and lists one record per CDR3 protein. The sample includes approximately 680,000 distinct CDR3 sequences, just over 7% of them seen just once. Trimming removed 1 base from V and 6 bases from J, with 9 bases in between. The CDR3 runs 12 residues. The germline V gene has CDR1 DFQATT and CDR2 SNEGSKA (reference sequence). The same sample was also used in a study of yellow fever vaccine responses in identical twins.

The gene calls are TRBV20-1 and TRBJ1-2; the D gene is possibly TRBD1 (5 bases). Input material: PBMCs. The origin of this receptor is a woman between 18 and 29 years old in good health. CDR3 protein: CSARVGGNGYTF. In nucleotides, the CDR3 is TGCAGTGCTAGAGTCGGGGGAAATGGCTACACCTTC.